Included here is one T cell receptor beta chain sequence, with context. This receptor's antigen is unknown. Base qualities are not provided; no much larger clone lies one nucleotide away. Spanning cysteine to phenylalanine, the CDR3 consists of 15 amino acids. Just the 45-base CDR3 DNA is kept, in frame starting at base 1. V lost 7 bases and J lost 1 base; the stretch between them is 13 bases long. The germline V gene supplies CDR1 SGHAT and CDR2 FQNNGV. These data belong to a study of T cells in lung cancer brain metastases (dated by TCRdb to 2016 to 2019). Regarding the study in general: Of the 20 patients, 15 to 17 had a history of tobacco use, with a median of 40 pack-years. Most of the roughly 20 patients received no interval therapy between primary and metastasis resection. Median interval between primary and brain metastasis specimen acquisition was 300 to 450 days. TCR beta CDR3 repertoires were compared between fully resected primary non-small cell lung cancers and paired brain metastases. A cohort of some 20 patients was included, from whom roughly 40 specimens were contributed, with one primary lung lesion and one brain metastasis obtained from each patient. Patients had a median age at first diagnosis of roughly 50 years, with about nine males and fewer than twelve females. An average DNA integrity number of about 3.9 was found in both primary and metastatic specimens, and no significant difference was detected between sites.

Resection was performed in the patients for synchronous oligometastatic disease or for delayed recurrence of a solitary brain metastasis. To avoid including cancers other than NSCLC, any patient with a history of multiple malignancies was excluded. Tumor areas were macrodissected from roughly 5 deparaffinized 10 um unstained sections, using marked H&E slides as a guide. All specimens were formalin-fixed and paraffin-embedded (FFPE). The AllPrep DNA/RNA FFPE Kit was used for extraction of genomic DNA. The paper as a whole reports these results and caveats: Most clones were specific to a single lesion, and overlap between paired lesions was limited (mean Morisita index approximately 0.24). Brain metastases had significantly fewer unique productive clones than paired primaries (median approximately 1,500 versus 4,500). The study could not control for the effects of preoperative corticosteroids on T cell infiltration in brain metastases. The ten most abundant clones accounted for a significantly larger fraction of the repertoire in brain metastases than in primaries, which suggests clonal expansion. DNA fragmentation in the FFPE samples may have kept the complete infiltrating T cell repertoire from being retrieved.

Between roughly 2 and 4.92 ug genomic DNA was input per sample, with paired samples receiving equal DNA input. TCR beta libraries were constructed with the immunoSEQ hsTCRbeta Kit, with multiplexed V and J gene primers used across two PCR steps. Pooled libraries, together with positive and negative controls, were sequenced on an Illumina MiSeq with a 100-cycle paired-end protocol. For the original study's pipeline: The immunoSEQ vendor processed the raw data into normalized, annotated TCR beta repertoire reports. Richness was defined as unique clones by nucleotide sequence, with iChao1 and Efron-Thisted estimators extrapolating total richness. Pielou's evenness, Simpson's index, top-ten clone proportional abundance, and Morisita overlap index were used to characterize and compare paired lesions. TCRdb limited this immuneACCESS table to in-frame rearrangements with V and J called. A share of clones is missing; checked studies link under half to unresolved V genes, and the rest is unexplained. Clone size and V and J calls were adopted from that table, with D and trimming inferred from the DNA. The sample table shows 3,800 or so clones, and around 85% are seen once. The ten biggest clones cover around 5% of the sample.

This TCR came from a woman aged 50 to 65 with non-small cell lung cancer. Material: tumor tissue from the primary lung tumor. The cell subset or site label here, explained by the study, means: primary lung cancer lesion. This sequence uses TRBV11-2 and TRBJ2-2; possibly the D gene is TRBD1, per 5 matching bases. CDR3 loop: CASTLSGQNTGELFF. The nucleotides read TGTGCCAGCACCCTCTCCGGACAGAACACCGGGGAGCTGTTTTTT.